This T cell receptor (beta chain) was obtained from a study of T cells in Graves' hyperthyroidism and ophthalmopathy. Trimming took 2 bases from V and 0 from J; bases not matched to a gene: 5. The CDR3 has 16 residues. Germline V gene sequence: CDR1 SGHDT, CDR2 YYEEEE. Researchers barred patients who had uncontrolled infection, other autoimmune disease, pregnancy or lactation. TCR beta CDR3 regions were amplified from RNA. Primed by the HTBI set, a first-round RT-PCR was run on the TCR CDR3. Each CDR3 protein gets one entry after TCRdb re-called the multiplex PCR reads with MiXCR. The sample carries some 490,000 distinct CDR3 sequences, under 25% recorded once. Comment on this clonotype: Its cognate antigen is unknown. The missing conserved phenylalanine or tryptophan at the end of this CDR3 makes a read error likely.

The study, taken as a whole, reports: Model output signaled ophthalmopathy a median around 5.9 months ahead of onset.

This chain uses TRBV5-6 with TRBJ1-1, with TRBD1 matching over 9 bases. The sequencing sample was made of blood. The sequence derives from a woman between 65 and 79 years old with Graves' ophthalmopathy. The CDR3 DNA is TGTGCCAGCAGCTTAACCGGGACAGGGATGAACACTGAAGCTTTCCTT. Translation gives CASSLTGTGMNTEAFL.